The 8 T cell receptor beta chains presented below share a single source sample, sequenced in a study of blood T cell repertoires in COVID-19. The method was immunoSEQ multiplex PCR; TCRdb's version includes in-frame clones alone and lacks a portion of them. Among around 330,000 clones listed, around 87% were seen once. Sample: peripheral blood. These TCRs come from a woman in her 50s with active or convalescent COVID-19.

The genes are TRBV2 and TRBJ1-4; D remains ambiguous. The V gene lost 6 bases and the J gene lost 0 bases, with 11 bases spanning the gap. This CDR3 has 15 amino acids. Per the germline V gene, CDR1 is SNHLY and CDR2 is FYNNEI. The CDR3 DNA follows: TGTGCCAGCAGACCATTCATAGCAACTAATGAAAAACTGTTTTTT. Amino acid sequence: CASRPFIATNEKLFF.

The rearrangement uses TRBV7-9 and TRBJ2-5; 7 nucleotides align to TRBD1. Germline V gene sequence: CDR1 SEHNR, CDR2 FQNEAQ (reference sequence). The length of the CDR3 is 15 residues. J gave up 2 bases and V 1 base, and 4 bases lay outside the gene matches. This chain's CDR3 is CASSLVRDRQETQYF. The CDR3 DNA reads TGTGCCAGCAGCTTAGTTAGGGACAGACAAGAGACCCAGTACTTC.

The chain uses TRBV10-3 and TRBJ2-1, with 7 bases that match TRBD2. The CDR3 length is 16 residues. The germline gives CDR1 ENHRY, CDR2 SYGVKD. V was pared by 4 bases and J by 8 bases, with 14 bases of the junction left unmatched. CDR3 in amino acids: CAISGPRGGPPYEQFF. The CDR3 DNA follows: TGTGCCATCAGTGGCCCCCGGGGAGGGCCTCCTTATGAGCAGTTCTTC.

This chain uses TRBV5-1 with TRBJ2-1; 8 bases line up with TRBD2. This CDR3 has 15 residues. The germline gives CDR1 SGHRS, CDR2 YFSETQ. Losses at the gene ends were 3 bases for V and 7 bases for J; bases not matched to a gene: 9. DNA for the CDR3: TGCGCCAGCAGCTCCCCCGGGACTAGGTTGAATGAGCAGTTCTTC. Residues: CASSSPGTRLNEQFF.

A single count supports this clone. The chain couples TRBV9 to TRBJ1-3, with D perhaps TRBD1 (5 bases). The CDR3 runs to 14 residues. Deletions cut 3 bases from V and 0 bases from J, with 7 bases between. CDR1 and CDR2 from the germline V gene are SGDLS and YYNGEE. The CDR3 bases are TGTGCCAGCAGCGACAGGCGCTCTGGAAACACCATATATTTT. Its protein is CASSDRRSGNTIYF.

Points on this clone: The sample has other DNA sequences that encode this CDR3 too. The rearrangement joins TRBV5-1 to TRBJ2-1; D is possibly TRBD1 (7 bases). The CDR3 has 15 amino acids. The germline gives CDR1 SGHRS, CDR2 YFSETQ. The V end was cut by 0 bases, the J end by 4 bases, with 11 bases between. The CDR3 loop reads CASSLGQGGYNEQFF. CDR3 coding DNA: TGCGCCAGCAGCTTGGGACAGGGAGGATACAATGAGCAGTTCTTC.

The chain carries TRBV5-4 and TRBJ2-5; D is uncertain. The V and J ends lost 3 bases and 2 bases respectively, with 8 bases between them. This CDR3 is 13 amino acids long. The germline gives CDR1 SGHNT, CDR2 YYREEE (reference sequence). CDR3 in DNA: TGTGCCAGCAGCTCTAAATTACAAGAGACCCAGTACTTC. Its protein product is CASSSKLQETQYF.

V and J are TRBV6-1 and TRBJ1-2; TRBD1 matches at 9 bases. Trimming removed 1 base from V and 8 bases from J; junction bases left unmatched: 8. Germline V CDR1 and CDR2: MNHNS, SASEGT. This CDR3 is 15 amino acids long. CDR3 in DNA: TGTGCCAGCAGTGAAGACAGGGGGCTTGTAGGCGGCTACACCTTC. Encoded protein: CASSEDRGLVGGYTF.